The clone carrying this T cell receptor (beta chain) was counted only a few times. The data belong to a study of T cells after yellow fever vaccination. The CDR3 extends over 13 amino acids. V was pared by 3 bases and J by 7 bases, with 10 bases between. TCRdb itself ran the 5' RACE reads through MiXCR, one entry per CDR3 protein. Of 50,000 to 75,000 distinct CDR3 sequences listed, approximately 5.5% were seen once; the top ten hold roughly 31%. Sequenced here: PBMCs, either bulk or a sorted T-cell subset (CD4+, CD8+, memory, or dextramer-sorted; not recorded which), sampled on the day of the yellow fever booster vaccination. The sequence was collected from a man aged 18-30 years who received the YFV17D yellow fever vaccine. V gene TRBV12-3 or TRBV12-4 combines with J gene TRBJ1-5; tentatively, D is TRBD1 (5 bases). CDR3 nucleotide sequence: TGTGCCAGCAGTTTGGGACTTAACCAGCCCCAGCATTTT. Amino acid sequence: CASSLGLNQPQHF.